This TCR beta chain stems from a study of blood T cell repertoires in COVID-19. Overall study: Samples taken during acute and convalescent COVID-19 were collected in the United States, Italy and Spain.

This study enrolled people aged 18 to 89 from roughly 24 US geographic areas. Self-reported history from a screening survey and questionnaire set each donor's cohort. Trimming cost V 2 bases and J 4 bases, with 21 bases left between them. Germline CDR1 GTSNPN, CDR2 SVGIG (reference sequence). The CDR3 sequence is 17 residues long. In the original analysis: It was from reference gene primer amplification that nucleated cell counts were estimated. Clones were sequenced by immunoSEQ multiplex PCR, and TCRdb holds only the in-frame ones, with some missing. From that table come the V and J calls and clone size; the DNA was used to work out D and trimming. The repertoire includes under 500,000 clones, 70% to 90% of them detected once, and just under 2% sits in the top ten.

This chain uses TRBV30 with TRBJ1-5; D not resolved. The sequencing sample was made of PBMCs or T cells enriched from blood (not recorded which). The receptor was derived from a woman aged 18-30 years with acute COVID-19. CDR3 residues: CAWSKRRRGGSNQPQHF. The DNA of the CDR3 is TGTGCCTGGAGTAAAAGACGGCGGGGTGGGTCAAATCAGCCCCAGCATTTT.